This paragraph reports one TCR beta chain. Its antigen is undetermined. Replicate PCRs were loaded with approximately 300 ng DNA from unsorted PBMC, around 30,000 T cell genomes. TCRdb's copy holds only in-frame clones and misses some; the assay was immunoSEQ multiplex PCR. The sample lists about 450,000 clones, roughly 77% occurring once. This specimen belongs to a study of shared clonotypes between healthy human individuals. Study summary: A couple of women and a few men aged 18 to 49 made up the donors.

Between the trimmed V and J ends, which lost 4 bases and 1 base, there was a span of 10 bases. CDR1 is LGHNA, CDR2 YNFKEQ, per germline. CDR3 length equals 15 residues. Study-level points and caveats: The small donor group covered limited genetic and exposure diversity.

The sequenced sample consisted of PBMCs. The receptor's source is a woman aged 40-49 years in good health. Some clones in this sample may be carry-over from other donors' samples. The chain is built from TRBV4-2 and TRBJ2-2; D tentatively fits TRBD1 or TRBD2 (6 bases each). The CDR3 nucleotides are TGTGCCAGCAGCCTCGGGGGACAGAACACCGGGGAGCTGTTTTTT. Residues: CASSLGGQNTGELFF.